This passage covers 27 T cell receptor beta chains from one sample sequenced in a study of T cell changes during pregnancy in multiple sclerosis. Generated by immunoSEQ multiplex PCR, the TCRdb table keeps only in-frame clones and is missing some. The repertoire has some 70,000 clones, 90% of them found once; the top ten carry 8% to 9.5%. The input for sequencing was peripheral blood, taken after pregnancy. These receptors were taken from a female donor in good health, enrolled as a control in a pregnancy study.

This clone was counted a single time. The chain employs TRBV6-5 and TRBJ1-2; TRBD1 agrees at 9 bases. Germline CDR1 and CDR2: MNHEY and SVGAGI. The ends lost 5 bases at V and 4 bases at J; junction bases unmatched: 5. This CDR3 spans 14 amino acids. The CDR3 DNA is TGTGCCAGCAGTCCGAACAGGGGGCTCTATGGCTACACCTTC. It translates to CASSPNRGLYGYTF.

This chain connects TRBV2 to TRBJ1-4; D unclear. V shed 5 bases and J shed 7 bases, with 11 bases lying between them. The CDR3 sequence is 13 residues long. Germline loops: CDR1 SNHLY, CDR2 FYNNEI. The CDR3 sequence: CASSLRAGEKLFF. In nucleotides, the CDR3 is TGTGCCAGCAGTTTGAGGGCTGGTGAAAAACTGTTTTTT. The whole variable domain, filled in from reference TRBV2 and TRBJ1-4, reads EPEVTQTPSHQVTQMGQEVILRCVPISNHLYFYWYRQILGQKVEFLVSFYNNEISEKSEIFDDQFSVERPDGSNFTLKIRSTKLEDSAMYFCASSLRAGEKLFFGSGTQLSVL.

The chain recombines TRBV4-3 with TRBJ2-7; D might be TRBD1 (5 bases). Trimming took 8 bases from V and 1 from J, leaving 15 bases between them. This CDR3 spans 14 amino acids. CDR1 and CDR2 from the germline V gene are LGHNA and YSLEER. The CDR3, as DNA: TGCGCCAGCGCCGAGACAGTCGGTTCCTACGAGCAGTACTTC. This translates into CASAETVGSYEQYF.

The chain carries TRBV19 and TRBJ1-1; D gene ambiguous. The germline gives CDR1 LNHDA, CDR2 SQIVND (reference sequence). V lost 7 bases and J 1 base, leaving 13 bases between the germline ends. This CDR3 has 14 amino acids. CDR3: CASTQIRENTEAFF. The CDR3 region has the DNA TGTGCCAGTACCCAAATTCGGGAGAACACTGAAGCTTTCTTT.

The chain is built from TRBV11-2 and TRBJ1-2; D perhaps matches TRBD1 (6 bases). Germline V lookup: CDR1 SGHAT, CDR2 FQNNGV. Deletions cut 5 bases from V and 8 bases from J, with 12 bases between. The CDR3 loop spans 12 amino acids. CDR3 in amino acids: CASSAPGVGYTF. CDR3 DNA: TGTGCCAGCAGCGCCCCAGGGGTCGGCTACACCTTC.

The genes are TRBV6-5 and TRBJ2-1; 10 bases are shared with TRBD2. Germline V gene data show CDR1 as MNHEY and CDR2 as SVGAGI. J gave up 5 bases and V 5 bases, and 6 bases lay outside the gene matches. CDR3 length: 15 residues. CDR3 loop: CASSKPSGGNNEQFF. The DNA of the CDR3 is TGTGCCAGCAGTAAGCCTAGCGGGGGCAACAATGAGCAGTTCTTC.

This sequence joins TRBV7-2 and TRBJ1-4, with 8 bases identical to TRBD1. Germline V lookup: CDR1 SGHTA, CDR2 FQGNSA. The CDR3 is 16 residues long. V lost 8 bases and J lost 5; bases outside the gene matches: 13. In nucleotides, the CDR3 is TGTGCCAGCGGGCCCTACGGACAGGGAGGAAATGAAAAACTGTTTTTT. This translates into CASGPYGQGGNEKLFF. The full variable domain, with the rest looked up from reference TRBV7-2 and TRBJ1-4, is GAGVSQSPSNKVTEKGKDVELRCDPISGHTALYWYRQSLGQGLEFLIYFQGNSAPDKSGLPSDRFSAERTGGSVSTLTIQRTQQEDSAVYLCASGPYGQGGNEKLFFGSGTQLSVL.

This clone was seen more than once but under ten times. The chain employs TRBV6-7 and TRBJ1-2, with D perhaps matching TRBD1 (6 bases). Being an ORF, TRBV6-7 has a function that is uncertain. V shed 10 bases and J shed 0 bases, with 21 bases lying between them. The CDR3 covers 16 residues. Here the CDR3 reads CANRYRDKYSNYGYTF. CDR3 bases: TGTGCCAACCGATACCGGGACAAATATTCTAACTATGGCTACACCTTC.

This clone was counted only a few times. CDR3 residues: CASSQELFGPEAFF. In DNA form, the CDR3 reads TGTGCCAGCAGCCAAGAGCTTTTCGGTCCTGAAGCTTTCTTT. The chain combines TRBV14 with TRBJ1-1; D remains unclear. V was pared by 0 bases and J by 6 bases, with 11 bases between. The CDR3 contains 14 residues. CDR1 SGHDN and CDR2 FVKESK come from the germline V gene.

This chain connects TRBV18 to TRBJ2-6; no reliable D call. V gave up 6 bases and J gave up 0 bases, with 6 bases separating them. The CDR3 totals 14 residues. The germline V gene has CDR1 KGHSH and CDR2 LQKENI. Here the CDR3 DNA reads TGTGCCAGCTCCGAGTTCTCTGGGGCCAACGTCCTGACTTTC. Its translation is CASSEFSGANVLTF.

This clone was observed a few times. The chain links TRBV27 to TRBJ2-7; D is possibly TRBD2 (5 bases). The germline V gene encodes CDR1 MNHEY and CDR2 SMNVEV (reference sequence). CDR3 length: 14 amino acids. Trimming shortened V by 4 bases and J by 6 bases, and 16 bases separated the two germline ends. CDR3 coding DNA: TGTGCCAGCAGTTACGAGGGAACTCTTGGCGAGCAGTACTTC. This codes for CASSYEGTLGEQYF.

The chain has TRBV5-6 and TRBJ2-2; 8 bases are a match to TRBD1. This CDR3 comprises 15 residues. Germline loops: CDR1 SGHDT, CDR2 YYEEEE. J lost 7 bases, V lost 0 bases, and 5 bases had no gene match. The CDR3 DNA follows: TGTGCCAGCAGCTTGGGTCCAGGGGGCATCGGGGAGCTGTTTTTT. It is translated as CASSLGPGGIGELFF. The full variable domain, its missing parts supplied by reference TRBV5-6 and TRBJ2-2, is DAGVTQSPTHLIKTRGQQVTLRCSPKSGHDTVSWYQQALGQGPQFIFQYYEEEERQRGNFPDRFSGHQFPNYSSELNVNALLLGDSALYLCASSLGPGGIGELFFGEGSRLTVL.

The rearrangement uses TRBV29-1 and TRBJ2-7; D is undetermined. Germline loops: CDR1 SQVTM, CDR2 ANQGSEA. The ends were cut back, 1 base at V and 4 bases at J, with 14 bases in the middle. The CDR3 contains 14 residues. CDR3 residues: CSVEVLTREYEQYF. CDR3 coding DNA: TGCAGCGTTGAAGTACTAACACGAGAATACGAGCAGTACTTC.

The chain couples TRBV7-9 to TRBJ2-5; D uncertain. The CDR3 contains 14 residues. Germline assignment: CDR1 SEHNR and CDR2 FQNEAQ (reference sequence). Trimming cost V 7 bases and J 6 bases, with 18 bases left between them. The CDR3 spells CASTPQVVIQTQYF. CDR3 DNA: TGTGCCAGCACACCCCAGGTCGTGATCCAGACCCAGTACTTC.

V usage is TRBV7-9 and J usage is TRBJ1-4, with TRBD1 matching over 8 bases. CDR3 length: 14 residues. Germline V gene sequence: CDR1 SEHNR, CDR2 FQNEAQ (reference sequence). Germline trimming cut 3 bases from V and 10 bases from J; bases unmatched to any gene: 7. CDR3 loop: CASSFQGALGKLFF. CDR3 in DNA: TGTGCCAGCAGCTTTCAGGGGGCGCTTGGAAAACTGTTTTTT.

The chain combines TRBV5-6 with TRBJ1-1; TRBD1 aligns across 9 bases. Germline lookup yields CDR1 SGHDT and CDR2 YYEEEE. The V segment lost 4 bases and the J segment 4 bases; nucleotides outside the gene matches: 11. CDR3 length: 16 amino acids. The CDR3 is CASSGTGLGQGTEAFF. CDR3 sequence (DNA): TGTGCCAGCAGCGGGACAGGGCTCGGCCAGGGCACTGAAGCTTTCTTT.

The chain uses TRBV7-8 and TRBJ1-5; D is undetermined. The V end lost 5 bases, the J end lost 1 base, and 12 bases lay between the germline ends. The CDR3 covers 15 residues. The germline gives CDR1 SGHVS, CDR2 FQNEAQ. The CDR3 DNA follows: TGTGCCAGCAGCCCCCTTTCGTTCAGCAATCAGCCCCAGCATTTT. The encoded protein is CASSPLSFSNQPQHF.

Only a few counts were recorded for this clone. CDR3 nucleotide sequence: TGCGCCAGCAGTGGACTAGCGGGAGGCAATGAGCAGTTCTTC. The encoded protein is CASSGLAGGNEQFF. The rearrangement uses TRBV5-1 and TRBJ2-1; TRBD2 aligns across 14 bases. The CDR3 loop spans 14 amino acids. CDR1 and CDR2 (germline): SGHRS, YFSETQ. J lost 6 bases, V lost 5 bases, and 1 base had no gene match.

J is TRBJ2-2 and V is TRBV5-1, with 10 bases fitting TRBD2. This CDR3 is built from 15 residues. The V and J ends lost 4 bases and 1 base, in that order; junction bases with no gene match: 1. Per germline, CDR1 SGHRS and CDR2 YFSETQ. The CDR3 DNA follows: TGCGCCAGCAGCCGGACTAGCGGGAACACCGGGGAGCTGTTTTTT. It codes for CASSRTSGNTGELFF.

The rearrangement links TRBV7-9 to TRBJ1-2; D gene unclear. The CDR3 has 14 amino acids. Deletions cut 5 bases from V and 3 bases from J, with 13 bases between. In germline, CDR1 is SEHNR, CDR2 FQNEAQ (reference sequence). This CDR3 reads CASSPTGLDYGYTF. CDR3 bases: TGTGCCAGCAGCCCGACCGGGTTAGACTATGGCTACACCTTC.

The chain recombines TRBV7-2 with TRBJ1-2, with TRBD1 matching 10 bases. Germline CDR1 reads SGHTA; CDR2 reads FQGNSA. V gave up 3 bases and J gave up 7 bases; unmatched junction bases: 5. The CDR3 is 14 amino acids. CDR3 nucleotide sequence: TGTGCCAGCAGCTTCCGCGACAGGGGGCTTGGCTACACCTTC. As protein: CASSFRDRGLGYTF.

This clone was recorded a few times. The V and J genes are TRBV7-9 and TRBJ1-1, with D maybe TRBD1 (6 bases). Trimming left V 6 bases short and J 5 bases short, with 13 bases between. CDR3 length equals 13 residues. Per the germline V gene, CDR1 is SEHNR and CDR2 is FQNEAQ (reference sequence). CDR3 coding DNA: TGTGCCAGCAGTGCAGGGGTCTGGACTGAAGCTTTCTTT. The encoded protein is CASSAGVWTEAFF.

The chain links TRBV25-1 to TRBJ2-6; weak D call: TRBD1 (5 bases). V was pared by 6 bases and J by 5 bases, with 8 bases between. The germline V gene has CDR1 MGHDK and CDR2 SYGVNS. The CDR3 loop spans 13 amino acids. Written as DNA, the CDR3 is TGTGCCAGCAGCCAGGGCTGGGCCAACGTCCTGACTTTC. It yields the protein CASSQGWANVLTF.

The chain carries TRBV5-1 and TRBJ2-3; 7 bases match TRBD1. Germline V gene data show CDR1 as SGHRS and CDR2 as YFSETQ. CDR3 length: 16 amino acids. Losses at the gene ends were 0 bases for V and 1 base for J; bases not matched to a gene: 5. The CDR3 bases are TGCGCCAGCAGCTTGGGTCAGGGGGTGGGCACAGATACGCAGTATTTT. Amino acid sequence: CASSLGQGVGTDTQYF.

The rearrangement uses TRBV9 and TRBJ1-5, with D unresolved. CDR1 is SGDLS, CDR2 YYNGEE, per germline. This CDR3 has 14 amino acids. The V end lost 0 bases, the J end lost 4 bases, and 8 bases lay between the germline ends. In nucleotides, the CDR3 is TGTGCCAGCAGCGTAGCTGCGGGAAATCAGCCCCAGCATTTT. Translation: CASSVAAGNQPQHF.

The rearrangement joins TRBV4-3 to TRBJ1-1, with a possible D match to TRBD1 (5 bases). Germline CDR1 LGHNA, CDR2 YSLEER. V lost 5 bases and J 0 bases, leaving 16 bases between the germline ends. The CDR3 is made up of 16 amino acids. CDR3 nucleotides: TGCGCCAGCAGCACACACCCCGGACATCTGAACACTGAAGCTTTCTTT. Translating it yields CASSTHPGHLNTEAFF.

The chain couples TRBV30 to TRBJ2-1; TRBD2 might be the D (7 bases). Germline assignment: CDR1 GTSNPN and CDR2 SVGIG (reference sequence). This CDR3 comprises 15 residues. V lost 5 bases to trimming and J lost 1 base, with 15 bases between them. The CDR3 DNA is TGTGCCTGGGGGGGCTGGGGGGGATCCTACAATGAGCAGTTCTTC. This sequence encodes CAWGGWGGSYNEQFF.